The source of this T cell receptor (beta chain) is a study of T-cell reconstitution after alpha-beta-depleted transplantation in children. Using unique molecular identifiers, the investigators prepared the TCRbeta library. TCRdb reprocessed the PCR reads with MiXCR, giving one entry per CDR3 protein. The sample yields 250,000 to 350,000 distinct CDR3 sequences, more than 8% seen once. CDR1 SGHRS and CDR2 YFSETQ come from the germline V gene. The CDR3 extends over 17 amino acids. The V segment lost 3 bases and the J segment 3 bases; nucleotides outside the gene matches: 14. The TCR was taken from a human donor who donated a stem cell graft to a child with SCID. The rearrangement uses TRBV5-1 and TRBJ2-7; 8 bases map to TRBD1. Sequences were derived from PBMCs from the stem cell graft donor, sampled from the stem cell graft. The CDR3 spells CASSSRQYGTGFYEQYF. The DNA for the CDR3 is TGCGCCAGCAGCTCTCGACAATACGGGACAGGATTCTACGAGCAGTACTTC.